This T cell receptor beta chain came from a study of Ad26.COV2.S vaccination and SARS-CoV-2 variants (dated by TCRdb to the early 2020s). The study in broad terms: Sequencing of the TCRbeta repertoire served to evaluate the specificity and breadth of SARS-CoV-2-reactive T cell receptors following Ad26.COV2.S vaccination. A total of approximately 30 samples were included in the TCR-sequenced set, comprising roughly 19 Ad26.COV2.S vaccine recipients, 5 placebo recipients and 8 SARS-CoV-2 convalescent individuals. General findings and caveats noted by the study authors: Spike-specific TCR breadth was higher in Ad26.COV2.S recipients than in placebo recipients (P = 0.0014). The authors noted that total T cell responses may have been underestimated by the TCR breadth and depth analyses. After vaccination, spike-specific CD8+ and CD4+ T cell responses were reported to show substantial breadth. Comparable non-spike TCR breadth was observed between vaccine and placebo recipients, consistent with only spike being contained in the vaccine.

The CDR3 runs 13 amino acids, cysteine and phenylalanine included. Left in the record is the CDR3 DNA by itself, 39 bases read in frame from the first base. V and J are truncated by 1 base and 4 bases respectively, leaving an intervening sequence of 7 bases. The germline V gene encodes CDR1 SGHDN and CDR2 FVKESK. This specimen's time point label, interpreted: individuals recovered from natural SARS-CoV-2 infection. The immunoSEQ Assay was the method used to sequence TCRbeta CDR3 regions. After extraction, genomic DNA underwent amplification by bias-controlled multiplex PCR, followed by high-throughput sequencing. The original pipeline was this. To quantify the absolute abundance of every unique TCRbeta CDR3 region, sequences were collapsed and filtered. Usable DNA was measured by amplifying reference genes present in all nucleated cells, and TCRbeta template counts were normalized to that usable DNA to estimate T cell fraction. Repertoire TCRs were annotated as SARS-CoV-2-specific by exact matching of V gene, CDR3 amino acid sequence and J gene to a known reactive TCR set. The reference SARS-CoV-2 TCR set came from MIRA and was filtered for enrichment in COVID-19-positive ImmuneCODE repertoires, removing public or cross-reactive TCRs. Using the MIRA antigens, annotated TCRs were further analysed by specific ORF or by position within an ORF. Depth was the summed frequency of annotated unique rearrangements, while breadth was defined as annotated unique rearrangements over total unique productive rearrangements. Two-sided Wilcoxon rank-sum tests were applied when comparing TCR breadth between groups. TCRdb took this table from immuneACCESS and kept in-frame rearrangements with V and J called. Such tables lack part of the clones; where checked against another copy, unresolved V genes explain under half of the gap, and the rest is unexplained. Clone size and V and J calls were adopted from that table, with D and trimming inferred from the DNA. This sample is represented by fewer than 100,000 clones; roughly 84% of them were singletons. Jointly, the top ten make up roughly 15% of the sample.

Concerning this clone: Its specific antigen is unknown. The sample holds no much larger clone one base away, and base qualities are not on file. The same CDR3 is also encoded by other DNA sequences in this sample.

The sample here was peripheral blood, taken after recovery from COVID-19. The rearrangement joined TRBV14 to TRBJ1-2, with the D gene not confidently named. This clonotype was obtained from a human donor who had recovered from COVID-19. The bases are TGTGCCAGCAGCCAAGGGAGACTCTATGGCTACACCTTC. It codes for CASSQGRLYGYTF. This CDR3, with the reference TRBV14 and TRBJ1-2 proteins standing in past its ends, gives the full variable domain EAGVTQFPSHSVIEKGQTVTLRCDPISGHDNLYWYRRVMGKEIKFLLHFVKESKQDESGMPNNRFLAERTGGTYSTLKVQPAELEDSGVYFCASSQGRLYGYTFGSGTRLTVV.